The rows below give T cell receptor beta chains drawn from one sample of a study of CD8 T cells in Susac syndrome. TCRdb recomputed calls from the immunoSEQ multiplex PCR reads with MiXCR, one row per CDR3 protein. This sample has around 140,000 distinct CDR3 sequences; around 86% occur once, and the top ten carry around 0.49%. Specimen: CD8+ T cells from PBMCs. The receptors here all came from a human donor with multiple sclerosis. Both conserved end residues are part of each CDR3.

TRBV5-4 CASSLVGEGYTF
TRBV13 CASSTTGGGYEQYF
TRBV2 CASSAESDFDSNQPQHF
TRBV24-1 CATSDGPLYQETQYF
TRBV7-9 CASSQSEETWRDQPQHF
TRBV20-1 CSAGRLRQGAYNEQFF
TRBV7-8 CASSFRVPSGNTIYF
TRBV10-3 CAISDYPGSSYNSPLHF
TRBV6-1 CASSDLAGPYNEQFF
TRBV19 CASSIWGGTEAFF
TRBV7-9 CASSSFPGLAGEEKFF
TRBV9 CASSVGGSLTYEQYF
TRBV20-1 CSADDREHYEQYF
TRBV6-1 CASTVPGRFINEQFF
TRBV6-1 CASMGGDTQYF
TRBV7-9 CASSFIQVPEAFF
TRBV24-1 CATSDPGTSGRNEQFF
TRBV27 CASSFRGADTQYF
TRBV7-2 CASSFGDGNYGYTF
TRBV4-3 CASSPLRDSNQPQHF
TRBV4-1 CASSLSASNQPQHF
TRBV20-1 CSARGLAGYNEQFF
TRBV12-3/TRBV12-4 CASRARGSYNEQFF
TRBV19 CASRSGANVLTF
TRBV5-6 CASSLSQDSWEMGGNTIYF
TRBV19 CASSVGYGYTEAFF
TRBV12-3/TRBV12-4 CASSLGPGLAETQYF
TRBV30 CAWSGRGYEQYF
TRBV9 CASSVGGLVRDEQFF
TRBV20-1 CSARENRGSGNQPQHF
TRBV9 CASSPTKGRQETQYF
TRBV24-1 CATQGLVGEKLFF
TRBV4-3 CASSQDHPTTVNTGELFF
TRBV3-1 CASSIGTGQGRGDTQYF
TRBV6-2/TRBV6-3 CASSYLITEDEQFF
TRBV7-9 CASSLDSVPRADEKLFF
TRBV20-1 CSARDLGTNPTDTQYF
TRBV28 CASNLFRAPYEQYF
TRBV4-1 CASSQVGVKTGELFF
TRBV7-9 CASSWFQGSSYEQYF
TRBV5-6 CASGAGGEGSAEQFF
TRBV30 CAWSLGAQPQHF
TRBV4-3 CASSQDRIGQGLNQPQHF
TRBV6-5 CASSYGPGNTEAFF
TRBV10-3 CAIGGTDDYNEQFF
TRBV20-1 CSARVDGANTGELFF
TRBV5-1 CASSLYLRGIYNEQFF
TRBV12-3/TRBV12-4 CASSSTRMGASRGNEQFF
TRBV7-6 CASSPAVFGTGELFF
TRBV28 CASNNYNEQFF
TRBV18 CASSDTTIEQYF
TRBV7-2 CASSPRYQGFDIFGEAFF
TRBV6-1 CASSVLGVGANVLTF
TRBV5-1 CASSLDRTSSSYEQYF
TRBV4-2 CASSQRASLAEGVYGYTF
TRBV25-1 CASSEFIRQKAFF
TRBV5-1 CASSSGLDNEQFF
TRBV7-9 CASSFRSPDLYF
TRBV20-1 CSARDRETGLVNTEAFF